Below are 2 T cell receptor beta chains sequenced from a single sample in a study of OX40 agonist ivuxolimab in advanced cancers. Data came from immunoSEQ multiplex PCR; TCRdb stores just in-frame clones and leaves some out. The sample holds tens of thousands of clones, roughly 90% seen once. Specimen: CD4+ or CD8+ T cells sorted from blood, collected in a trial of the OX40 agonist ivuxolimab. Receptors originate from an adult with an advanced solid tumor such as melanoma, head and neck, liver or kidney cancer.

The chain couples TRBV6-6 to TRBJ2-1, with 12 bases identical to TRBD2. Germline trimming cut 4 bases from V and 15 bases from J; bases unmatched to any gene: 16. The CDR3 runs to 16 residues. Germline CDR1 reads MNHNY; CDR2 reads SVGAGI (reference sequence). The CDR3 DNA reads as TGTGCCAGCAGTTTCCCGCCGGCTAGCGGGAGGGCCGTCGCGTTCTTC. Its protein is CASSFPPASGRAVAFF.

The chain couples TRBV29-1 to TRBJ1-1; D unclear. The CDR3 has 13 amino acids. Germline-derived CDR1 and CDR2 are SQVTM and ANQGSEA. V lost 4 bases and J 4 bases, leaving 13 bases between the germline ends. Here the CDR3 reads CSVGTAPSTEAFF. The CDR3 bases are TGCAGCGTTGGGACCGCACCCAGCACTGAAGCTTTCTTT.